The present TCR beta chain was sequenced within a study of blood T cell repertoires in COVID-19. Study in general: Samples taken during acute and convalescent COVID-19 were collected in the United States, Italy and Spain. PBMCs, B-cell-depleted T cells, or T cells were the source of the cDNA or gDNA that made up the material.

TCRdb's table, derived via immunoSEQ multiplex PCR, lists solely in-frame clones and lacks some. Among about 94,000 clones listed, 80% were seen once. Germline V CDR1 and CDR2: SQVTM, ANQGSEA. The CDR3 spans 12 residues. Trimming cost V 3 bases and J 0 bases, with 6 bases left between them. Sequencing input: peripheral blood. This receptor was taken from a woman older than 75 with acute or convalescent COVID-19. The rearrangement uses TRBV29-1 and TRBJ2-7; the D is unclear. The CDR3 reads CSVDDNSYEQYF. The CDR3 DNA is TGCAGCGTTGACGACAACTCCTACGAGCAGTACTTC.